A selection of T cell receptor beta chains follows, all from one sample in a study of shared clonotypes between healthy human individuals. This table comes from immunoSEQ multiplex PCR, and its TCRdb copy is limited to in-frame clones, with some not included. Of over 1.4 million clones in the sample, roughly 95% are singletons; the top ten hold 1% to 1.5%. The specimen sequenced was naive CD4+ T cells sorted from blood. Receptors originate from a man aged 30 to 45 in good health. Each CDR3 is given with its conserved first and last residue. Each record gives: D gene, J gene, V gene, clone size, CDR3 DNA, CDR3 protein. D genes are given only for firm matches. Expanded clones are given a class, and other clones once, few, many or no size at all.

NA | TRBJ2-1 | TRBV28 | NA | TGTGCCAGCTACAGGCCAACCTCGTACAATGAGCAGTTCTTC | CASYRPTSYNEQFF
NA | TRBJ2-7 | TRBV15 | NA | TGTGCCACCAGCAGAGAAAGAATTCGCGAGCAGTACTTC | CATSRERIREQYF
NA | TRBJ2-2 | TRBV5-4 | once | TGTGCCAGCAGGTCCGGGACCGGGGAGCTGTTTTTT | CASRSGTGELFF
NA | TRBJ1-2 | TRBV7-9 | NA | TGTGCCAGCAGCTCTACACCCGGAACAGGACCTGGTGGCTACACCTTC | CASSSTPGTGPGGYTF
NA | TRBJ1-1 | TRBV28 | NA | TGTGCCAGCAGTTTCGGAGGGGCTAGAGCTTTCTTT | CASSFGGARAFF
NA | TRBJ1-1 | TRBV19 | NA | TGTGCCAGTAGCCAGACAGTGAACACTGAAGCTTTCTTT | CASSQTVNTEAFF
NA | TRBJ1-3 | TRBV4-1 | NA | TGCGCCAGCAGCCAAGACCGGGGGGTAGGCTCTGGAAACACCATATATTTT | CASSQDRGVGSGNTIYF
NA | TRBJ2-1 | TRBV18 | NA | TGTGCCAGCTCACCACCCTACAATGAGCAGTTCTTC | CASSPPYNEQFF
TRBD2 | TRBJ2-3 | TRBV5-6 | NA | TGTGCCAGCAGCTTGGGTCTAGCGGGAAGAGATACGCAGTATTTT | CASSLGLAGRDTQYF
NA | TRBJ2-4 | TRBV14 | NA | TGTGCCAGCAACGCTGGCCCCGACAGAATTCAGTACTTC | CASNAGPDRIQYF
TRBD1 | TRBJ1-5 | TRBV7-2 | NA | TGTGCCAGCAGCCCCGTCGGGACAGGGGAATATAATCAGCCCCAGCATTTT | CASSPVGTGEYNQPQHF
TRBD1 | TRBJ1-4 | TRBV5-5 | NA | TGTGCCAGCAGCTTGGGGGGTCGCGACAGGGCTGAAAAACTGTTTTTT | CASSLGGRDRAEKLFF
NA | TRBJ2-7 | TRBV10-3 | NA | TGTGCCATCAGTGGACGGCCCTACGAGCAGTACTTC | CAISGRPYEQYF
TRBD1 | TRBJ2-2 | TRBV29-1 | NA | TGCAGCACCCCCAAAGGGGACAGGGGGATGGGCACCGGGGAGCTGTTTTTT | CSTPKGDRGMGTGELFF
TRBD2 | TRBJ2-7 | TRBV25-1 | NA | TGTGCCAGCAGCCTAGCGGGTGGTCATGGGGAGCAGTACTTC | CASSLAGGHGEQYF
TRBD2 | TRBJ2-3 | TRBV6-6 | NA | TGTGCCAGCAGTTCCCATAGCGGGAGGGCCGTTACGCAGTATTTT | CASSSHSGRAVTQYF
TRBD2 | TRBJ2-7 | TRBV27 | NA | TGTGCCAGCAGTTCCCGGACTTCTGGACTAGCGGGAGGAGGTAACGAGCAGTACTTC | CASSSRTSGLAGGGNEQYF
NA | TRBJ2-7 | TRBV6-5 | NA | TGTGCCAGCAGTGCTTTCCTTTCTGGCGAGCAGTACTTC | CASSAFLSGEQYF
NA | TRBJ2-1 | TRBV9 | NA | TGTGCCAGCAGCGTAGGGATCAGCTCCTACAATGAGCAGTTCTTC | CASSVGISSYNEQFF
NA | TRBJ2-5 | TRBV7-9 | once | TGTGCCAGCAGCTTAGATGGGGGGGAGACCCAGTACTTC | CASSLDGGETQYF
NA | TRBJ2-5 | TRBV5-6 | NA | TGTGCCAGCAGCTCGTCCCTAGCGACCCCACGGGAGACCCAGTACTTC | CASSSSLATPRETQYF
NA | TRBJ1-1 | TRBV18 | NA | TGTGCCAGCTCAGTTACCGCCCACACTGAAGCTTTCTTT | CASSVTAHTEAFF
NA | TRBJ2-1 | TRBV28 | NA | TGTGCCAGCACCAGAACCTCGGGGCGGAACAATGAGCAGTTCTTC | CASTRTSGRNNEQFF
TRBD2 | TRBJ2-5 | TRBV6-5 | NA | TGTGCCAGCAGTCGGGGGGAGGGCCGACCGGAGACCCAGTACTTC | CASSRGEGRPETQYF
TRBD2 | TRBJ2-3 | TRBV19 | once | TGTGCCAGTAGTATTGCCCCGGGGGGGACTAGCACAGATACGCAGTATTTT | CASSIAPGGTSTDTQYF
TRBD2 | TRBJ2-1 | TRBV7-9 | NA | TGTGCCAGCAGTCGTATGGCGGGAGGGCCATACAATGAGCAGTTCTTC | CASSRMAGGPYNEQFF
TRBD1 | TRBJ1-5 | TRBV28 | NA | TGTGCCAGCAGTTTACGGACAGGGGCCTATAGCAATCAGCCCCAGCATTTT | CASSLRTGAYSNQPQHF
TRBD1 | TRBJ2-7 | TRBV5-4 | NA | TGTGCCAGCAGCTTACAGGGGCTTTACGAGCAGTACTTC | CASSLQGLYEQYF
NA | TRBJ1-5 | TRBV28 | NA | TGTGCCAGCAGTTCAGGAGGGTTCCGTAGCAATCAGCCCCAGCATTTT | CASSSGGFRSNQPQHF
NA | TRBJ2-1 | TRBV6-1 | NA | TGTGCCAGCGGATACAGGGCCCTGAATTTCAATGAGCAGTTCTTC | CASGYRALNFNEQFF
TRBD1 | TRBJ1-1 | TRBV5-1 | NA | TGCGCCAGCAGCTTGGTTTTCAAGGGACAGGGGAGAACTGAAGCTTTCTTT | CASSLVFKGQGRTEAFF
TRBD2 | TRBJ2-1 | TRBV27 | once | TGTGCCAGCAGTTTATCGGGGACTAGCGGGATACTCTACAATGAGCAGTTCTTC | CASSLSGTSGILYNEQFF
NA | TRBJ2-1 | TRBV5-1 | NA | TGCGCCAGCAGCTTGTCCGGGATGGGACGCTACAATGAGCAGTTCTTC | CASSLSGMGRYNEQFF
TRBD2 | TRBJ2-1 | TRBV5-4 | NA | TGTGCCAGCAGCTTGCTAGCGGGGGCAGCCTACAATGAGCAGTTCTTC | CASSLLAGAAYNEQFF
NA | TRBJ2-1 | TRBV10-3 | NA | TGTGCCATCAGTGAGGGACAGAGGGCAACATATGAGCAGTTCTTC | CAISEGQRATYEQFF
NA | TRBJ2-1 | TRBV19 | NA | TGTGCCAGTAAGACGGTTGGTCACGCTGGCGAGCAGTTCTTC | CASKTVGHAGEQFF
NA | TRBJ1-5 | TRBV19 | NA | TGTGCCAGTAGTATTGCCGGCCAGGGCAATCAGCCCCAGCATTTT | CASSIAGQGNQPQHF
TRBD2 | TRBJ2-3 | TRBV28 | NA | TGTGCCAGCAGCTCCCCTAGCGGGAGGGCCACAGATACGCAGTATTTT | CASSSPSGRATDTQYF
NA | TRBJ1-4 | TRBV6-1 | once | TGTGCCAGCAGACCTCGGGACACTGAAAAACTGTTTTTT | CASRPRDTEKLFF
NA | TRBJ1-2 | TRBV20-1 | NA | TGCAGTGCTAGCTTCAGCGCAGGCTACACCTTC | CSASFSAGYTF
NA | TRBJ1-1 | TRBV11-3 | few | TGTGCCAGCAGCACCGATGGGACAGAAGCTTTCTTT | CASSTDGTEAFF
NA | TRBJ1-1 | TRBV23-1 | NA | TGCGCCAGCAGTCAATCGACCGGGGAGCAGAGAGACACTGAAGCTTTCTTT | CASSQSTGEQRDTEAFF
TRBD1 | TRBJ1-4 | TRBV9 | NA | TGTGCCAGCAGCCCCAGGGACAGGGCGGGGGAAAAACTGTTTTTT | CASSPRDRAGEKLFF
TRBD2 | TRBJ2-3 | TRBV9 | NA | TGTGCCAGCAGCGTAGAGGGAGCGGGAGTGGGTTCAGATACGCAGTATTTT | CASSVEGAGVGSDTQYF
NA | TRBJ2-1 | TRBV7-2 | NA | TGTGCCAGCGAGTTAGCGCTCAGCTCCTACAATGAGCAGTTCTTC | CASELALSSYNEQFF
TRBD1 | TRBJ1-1 | TRBV18 | NA | TGTGCCAGCTCACCGGACAGGGGCAACACTGAAGCTTTCTTT | CASSPDRGNTEAFF
NA | TRBJ2-7 | TRBV6-5 | NA | TGTGCCAGCAGTTACGCGAGAAAGACCTACGAGCAGTACTTC | CASSYARKTYEQYF
TRBD2 | TRBJ2-1 | TRBV29-1 | NA | TGCAGCACCCCTGGGGGGGGGACCTACAATGAGCAGTTCTTC | CSTPGGGTYNEQFF
NA | TRBJ2-3 | TRBV20-1 | NA | TGCAGTGCCCGCCCAGATACGCAGTATTTT | CSARPDTQYF
NA | TRBJ2-7 | TRBV4-2 | once | TGTGCCAGCAGCCAAGGTTTATCAGAGGGGATTTCCTACGAGCAGTACTTC | CASSQGLSEGISYEQYF
NA | TRBJ1-2 | TRBV29-1 | NA | TGCAGCGTTGAACCGGTCAGAAGTTTAGGCTATGGCTACACCTTC | CSVEPVRSLGYGYTF
NA | TRBJ2-5 | TRBV5-4 | NA | TGTGCCAGCAGCTCGGGACCGCACCAAGAGACCCAGTACTTC | CASSSGPHQETQYF